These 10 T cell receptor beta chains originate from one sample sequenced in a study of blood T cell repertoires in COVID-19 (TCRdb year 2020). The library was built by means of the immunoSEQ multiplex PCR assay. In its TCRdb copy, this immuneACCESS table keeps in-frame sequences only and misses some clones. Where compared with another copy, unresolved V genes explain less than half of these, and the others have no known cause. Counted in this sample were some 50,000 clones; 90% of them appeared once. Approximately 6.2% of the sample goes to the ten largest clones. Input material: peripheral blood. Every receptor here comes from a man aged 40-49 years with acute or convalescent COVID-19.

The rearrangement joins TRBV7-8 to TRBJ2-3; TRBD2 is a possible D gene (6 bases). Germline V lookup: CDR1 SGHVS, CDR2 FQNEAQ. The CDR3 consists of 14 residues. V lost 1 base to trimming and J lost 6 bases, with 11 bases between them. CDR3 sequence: CASSLGGGYDTQYF. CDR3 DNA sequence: TGTGCCAGCAGCTTAGGGGGAGGATATGATACGCAGTATTTT.

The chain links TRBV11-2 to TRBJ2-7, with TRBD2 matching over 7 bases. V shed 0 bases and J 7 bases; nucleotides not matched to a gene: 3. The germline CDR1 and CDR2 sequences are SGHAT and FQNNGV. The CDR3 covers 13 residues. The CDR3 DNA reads TGTGCCAGCAGCTTAGAACCGCGGGGGGAGCAGTACTTC. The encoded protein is CASSLEPRGEQYF.

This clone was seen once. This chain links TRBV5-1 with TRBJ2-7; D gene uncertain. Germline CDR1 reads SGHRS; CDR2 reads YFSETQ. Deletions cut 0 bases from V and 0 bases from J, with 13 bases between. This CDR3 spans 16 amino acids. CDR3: CASSLAGLESSYEQYF. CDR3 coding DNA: TGCGCCAGCAGCTTGGCCGGGTTAGAAAGCTCCTACGAGCAGTACTTC.

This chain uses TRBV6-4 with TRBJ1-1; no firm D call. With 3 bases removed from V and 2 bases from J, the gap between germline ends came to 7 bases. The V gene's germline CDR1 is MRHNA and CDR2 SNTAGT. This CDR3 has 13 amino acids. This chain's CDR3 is CASSDPGNTEAFF. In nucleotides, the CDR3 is TGTGCCAGCAGTGATCCAGGTAACACTGAAGCTTTCTTT.

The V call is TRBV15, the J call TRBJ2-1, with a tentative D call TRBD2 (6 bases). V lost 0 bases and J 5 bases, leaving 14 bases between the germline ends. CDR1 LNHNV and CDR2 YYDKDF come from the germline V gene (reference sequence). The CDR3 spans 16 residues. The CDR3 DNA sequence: TGTGCCACCAGCAGAGATTCGGGACTGACAAACAATGAGCAGTTCTTC. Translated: CATSRDSGLTNNEQFF.

CDR3 sequence reads: CASSLSRGEAFF. The CDR3, as DNA: TGTGCCAGCAGCTTGAGTCGGGGGGAAGCTTTCTTT. The chain employs TRBV5-4 and TRBJ1-1; weak D call: TRBD1 (5 bases). V lost 1 base and J 8 bases, leaving 9 bases between the germline ends. Per the germline V gene, CDR1 is SGHNT and CDR2 is YYREEE (reference sequence). The CDR3 spans 12 residues. Using reference TRBV5-4 and TRBJ1-1 for the parts outside the CDR3, the full variable domain is ETGVTQSPTHLIKTRGQQVTLRCSSQSGHNTVSWYQQALGQGPQFIFQYYREEENGRGNFPPRFSGLQFPNYSSELNVNALELDDSALYLCASSLSRGEAFFGQGTRLTVV.

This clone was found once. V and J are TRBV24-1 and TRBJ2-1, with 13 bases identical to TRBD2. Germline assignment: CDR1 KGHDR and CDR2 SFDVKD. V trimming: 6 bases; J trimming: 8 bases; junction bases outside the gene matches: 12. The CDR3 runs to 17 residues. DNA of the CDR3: TGTGCCACCAGTAACCTGACTAGCGGGAGGTACCCCCATGAGCAGTTCTTC. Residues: CATSNLTSGRYPHEQFF.

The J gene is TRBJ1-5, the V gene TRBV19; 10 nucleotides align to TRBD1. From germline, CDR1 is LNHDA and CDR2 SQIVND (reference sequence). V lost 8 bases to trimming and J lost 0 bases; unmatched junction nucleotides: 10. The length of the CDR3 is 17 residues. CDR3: CASQDRGLPYSNQPQHF. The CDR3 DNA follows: TGTGCCAGTCAGGACAGGGGGTTACCTTATAGCAATCAGCCCCAGCATTTT.

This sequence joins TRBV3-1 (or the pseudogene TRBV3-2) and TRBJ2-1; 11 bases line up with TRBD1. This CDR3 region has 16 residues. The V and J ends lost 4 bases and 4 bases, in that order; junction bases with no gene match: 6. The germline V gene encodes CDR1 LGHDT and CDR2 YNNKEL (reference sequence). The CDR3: CASSRLGQGAYNEQFF. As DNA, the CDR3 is TGTGCCAGCAGCCGCCTTGGACAGGGGGCTTACAATGAGCAGTTCTTC.

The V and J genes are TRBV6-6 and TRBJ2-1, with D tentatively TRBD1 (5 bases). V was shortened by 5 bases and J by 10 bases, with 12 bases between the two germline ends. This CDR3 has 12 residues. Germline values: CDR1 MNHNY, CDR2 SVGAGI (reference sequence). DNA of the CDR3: TGTGCCAGCAGTCCCGGAGACAGAGAGCAGTTCTTC. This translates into CASSPGDREQFF.